This passage covers 15 T cell receptor beta chains from one sample sequenced in a study of blood T cell repertoires in COVID-19 (dated by TCRdb to 2018 to 2021). The protocol used for the library was the immunoSEQ multiplex PCR assay. TCRdb limited this immuneACCESS table to in-frame rearrangements with V and J called. A share of clones is missing; checked studies link under half to unresolved V genes, and the rest is unexplained. The sample profile shows 200,000 to 250,000 clones; 75% to 90% of them were found once. The ten largest clones take up about 19% of the sample. The source material was PBMCs or T cells enriched from blood (not recorded which). The receptors derive from a man between 40 and 49 years old who had recovered from COVID-19.

The chain recombines TRBV18 with TRBJ1-1, with D uncertain. The CDR3 consists of 13 residues. The V gene's germline CDR1 is KGHSH and CDR2 LQKENI. V was shortened by 2 bases and J by 3 bases, with 7 bases between the two germline ends. In DNA form, the CDR3 reads TGTGCCAGCTCACCAAACAGTCACACTGAAGCTTTCTTT. Its protein is CASSPNSHTEAFF.

This chain links TRBV7-8 with TRBJ2-7, with D possibly being TRBD1 (5 bases). This CDR3 is built from 15 residues. Deletions cut 0 bases from V and 2 bases from J, with 11 bases between. The V gene's germline CDR1 is SGHVS and CDR2 FQNEAQ. CDR3 protein: CASSLALQGPYEQYF. DNA of the CDR3: TGTGCCAGCAGCTTAGCGCTGCAGGGCCCCTACGAGCAGTACTTC.

This chain joins TRBV6-5 and TRBJ2-2; 9 nucleotides agree with TRBD1. Germline V gene data show CDR1 as MNHEY and CDR2 as SVGAGI. This CDR3 contains 14 residues. V gave up 5 bases and J gave up 5 bases; unmatched junction bases: 3. CDR3: CASSRTGVTGELFF. The CDR3 nucleotides are TGTGCCAGCAGTCGGACAGGGGTAACCGGGGAGCTGTTTTTT.

The rearrangement joins TRBV19 to TRBJ1-2; 8 bases line up with TRBD1. V shed 5 bases and J 5 bases; nucleotides not matched to a gene: 10. This CDR3 region has 15 residues. The germline CDR1 and CDR2 sequences are LNHDA and SQIVND (reference sequence). CDR3 sequence: CASSARGTGGYGYTF. Written as DNA, the CDR3 is TGTGCCAGTAGTGCCCGCGGGACAGGAGGGTATGGCTACACCTTC.

The chain joins TRBV28 to TRBJ1-5, with 9 bases matching TRBD1. CDR1 MDHEN and CDR2 SYDVKM come from the germline V gene. This CDR3 is built from 19 residues. Losses at the gene ends were 4 bases for V and 7 bases for J; bases not matched to a gene: 20. The CDR3 is CASSYLPKLTGGDRQPQHF. The CDR3 nucleotides read TGTGCCAGCAGTTACCTCCCCAAATTGACAGGGGGGGATAGGCAGCCCCAGCATTTT.

The chain has TRBV12-3 or TRBV12-4 and TRBJ1-1; D is possibly TRBD1 (6 bases). V was pared by 2 bases and J by 6 bases, with 10 bases between. The CDR3 length is 13 residues. In DNA, the CDR3 is TGTGCCAGCAGTTTAACAGGGATCCCTGAAGCTTTCTTT. Its translation: CASSLTGIPEAFF.

The chain has TRBV7-8 and TRBJ2-1; 11 bases align to TRBD2. The CDR3 contains 17 residues. Germline assignment: CDR1 SGHVS and CDR2 FQNEAQ. V was clipped by 4 bases and J by 9 bases; unmatched bases: 14. In DNA, the CDR3 is TGTGCCAGCAGCTCCGCGGAGGCTAGCGGGAGGAATGTTGAGCAGTTCTTC. Its protein product is CASSSAEASGRNVEQFF.

The chain combines TRBV5-1 with TRBJ2-7; 8 positions match TRBD1. V trimming: 4 bases; J trimming: 5 bases; junction bases outside the gene matches: 8. Per the germline V gene, CDR1 is SGHRS and CDR2 is YFSETQ. The CDR3 loop spans 14 amino acids. CDR3 amino acids: CASSPRTGRNEQYF. The DNA of the CDR3 is TGCGCCAGCAGCCCGCGGACAGGGAGGAACGAGCAGTACTTC.

In its sample, this clone was seen a few times. This chain links TRBV10-1 with TRBJ2-3, with TRBD2 as a possible D gene (5 bases). The CDR3 spans 14 residues. The germline V gene encodes CDR1 WNHNN and CDR2 SYGVQD (reference sequence). The ends were cut back, 3 bases at V and 4 bases at J, with 11 bases in the middle. CDR3 DNA: TGCGCCAGCAGTGAACTTTCTAGCTCAGATACGCAGTATTTT. As protein: CASSELSSSDTQYF.

The gene calls are TRBV6-5 and TRBJ2-5; TRBD1 aligns across 10 bases. After removal of 4 bases from V and 4 bases from J, the junction contained 6 bases not matched to a gene. Germline V CDR1 and CDR2: MNHEY, SVGAGI. The CDR3 contains 15 residues. In DNA form, the CDR3 reads TGTGCCAGCAGTTTGGGACAGGGGATCCCAGAGACCCAGTACTTC. It translates to CASSLGQGIPETQYF.

The rearrangement joins TRBV27 to TRBJ2-7; 10 positions match TRBD2. V dropped 5 bases and J dropped 4; count of bases not matched to a gene: 8. Germline CDR1 reads MNHEY; CDR2 reads SMNVEV (reference sequence). This CDR3 region has 15 residues. The DNA of the CDR3 is TGTGCCAGCAGTCGAGCCGGGACTAGCGCATACGAGCAGTACTTC. The encoded protein is CASSRAGTSAYEQYF.

This clone turned up a few times. The V and J genes are TRBV9 and TRBJ1-1, with D unresolved. The V end lost 6 bases, the J end lost 6 bases, and 12 bases lay between the germline ends. This CDR3 spans 12 amino acids. Germline CDR1 SGDLS, CDR2 YYNGEE. CDR3 coding DNA: TGTGCCAGCAAAAGCCCCTCCGCTGAAGCTTTCTTT. Translation: CASKSPSAEAFF.

This sequence joins TRBV2 and TRBJ2-4; D is ambiguous. Germline V gives CDR1 SNHLY, CDR2 FYNNEI. The CDR3 is made up of 17 amino acids. V was trimmed by 2 bases and J by 0 bases, leaving 14 bases between them. CDR3 sequence (DNA): TGTGCCAGCAGTGAAATTATCTTATCTCTAGCCAAAAACATTCAGTACTTC. Amino acids: CASSEIILSLAKNIQYF.

This clone has a handful of counts. This rearrangement joins TRBV7-9 to TRBJ1-3; D uncertain. Germline loops: CDR1 SEHNR, CDR2 FQNEAQ (reference sequence). This CDR3 contains 15 residues. The V and J ends lost 5 bases and 16 bases respectively, with 27 bases between them. The CDR3, as DNA: TGTGCCAGCAGCGCCGGGTCCATTTTCGGTCGTGATGGGTATTTT. Its protein is CASSAGSIFGRDGYF.

The chain recombines TRBV28 with TRBJ2-5, with 9 bases identical to TRBD2. The CDR3 contains 18 residues. After removal of 2 bases from V and 2 bases from J, the junction contained 12 bases not matched to a gene. Germline values: CDR1 MDHEN, CDR2 SYDVKM. The CDR3 DNA reads TGTGCCAGCAGTTTACCTAGCGGGAAACTATTAGATCAAGAGACCCAGTACTTC. It yields the protein CASSLPSGKLLDQETQYF.